The clone carrying this T cell receptor beta chain was picked up one time. The antigen is unknown. This entry is derived from a study of T cell responses to AZD1222 COVID-19 vaccine. Study-level background: Doses given second, at about 4 or about 12 weeks, were pooled.

Assay used: immunoSEQ multiplex PCR; TCRdb lists only in-frame clones, some missing. This table has about 110,000 clones, approximately 90% appearing once. Study results and limitations: White British people made up most donors, females outnumbered males, and clonal diversity was possibly underestimated. Nearly half of spike-specific TCRs reportedly go after variant regions that carry no mutations. Dominant CD4 TCR responses targeted spike regions 160-218 and 743-854.

The receptor's source is an adult in good health. The specimen was peripheral blood, collected on day 0 of AZD1222 vaccination.

In DNA form, the CDR3 reads TGCAGCGTTCCAGGACACAGATACGAGCAGTACTTC. Residues: CSVPGHRYEQYF. The chain employs TRBV29-1 and TRBJ2-7; D is perhaps TRBD1 (5 bases). This CDR3 region has 12 residues. V lost 5 bases to trimming and J lost 4 bases, with 12 bases between them. Looked up from germline, CDR1 is SQVTM and CDR2 is ANQGSEA.